Below, 28 T cell receptor beta chains from the same sample are listed, as sequenced in a study of blood T cell repertoires in COVID-19. The method was immunoSEQ multiplex PCR; TCRdb's version includes in-frame clones alone and lacks a portion of them. The sample has under 20,000 clones, around 82% seen once. The specimen was peripheral blood. These receptor sequences come from a man between 60 and 75 years old with active or convalescent COVID-19.

The chain recombines TRBV5-1 with TRBJ2-5; 10 bases match TRBD1. The CDR3 spans 14 residues. From germline, CDR1 is SGHRS and CDR2 YFSETQ. The trim removed 3 bases at V and 6 bases at J, leaving 5 bases unmatched. The CDR3 DNA sequence: TGCGCCAGCAGCTCGACAGGGGGCATGAAGACCCAGTACTTC. This encodes CASSSTGGMKTQYF.

The table lists this clone with a few counts. CDR3 in DNA: TGTGCCAGCAGCCAAGATAGGAGGGATTCACCCCTCCACTTT. Translating it yields CASSQDRRDSPLHF. The chain combines TRBV3-1 (or the pseudogene TRBV3-2) with TRBJ1-6; no firm D call. Germline CDR1 reads LGHDT; CDR2 reads YNNKEL (reference sequence). The ends were cut back, 0 bases at V and 8 bases at J, with 8 bases in the middle. The CDR3 covers 14 residues.

The chain uses TRBV7-9 and TRBJ2-7; 12 nucleotides match TRBD2. Trimming took 3 bases from V and 4 from J; bases not matched to a gene: 4. Per germline, CDR1 SEHNR and CDR2 FQNEAQ (reference sequence). The CDR3 is made up of 15 amino acids. The CDR3, as DNA: TGTGCCAGCAGCTTTTCTAGCGGGGGGGCATACGAGCAGTACTTC. This codes for CASSFSSGGAYEQYF.

The chain links TRBV6-1 to TRBJ1-2; 7 bases fit TRBD1. Germline V gene data show CDR1 as MNHNS and CDR2 as SASEGT. V trimming: 2 bases; J trimming: 8 bases; junction bases outside the gene matches: 11. The CDR3 has 15 amino acids. The DNA of the CDR3 is TGTGCCAGCAGTGAACGCGGGACAGTGGATGGAGGCTACACCTTC. Amino acids: CASSERGTVDGGYTF.

The rearrangement uses TRBV28 and TRBJ1-6; possible D gene TRBD1, 6 bases. Germline assignment: CDR1 MDHEN and CDR2 SYDVKM. Trimming stripped 7 bases from V and 1 base from J, with 11 bases between. This CDR3 is built from 15 residues. The CDR3 DNA reads as TGTGCCAGCATGGGGGCCCTTTCCTATAATTCACCCCTCCACTTT. Its protein is CASMGALSYNSPLHF.

This chain links TRBV10-3 with TRBJ1-3; 9 positions match TRBD1. The CDR3 loop spans 14 amino acids. The germline gives CDR1 ENHRY, CDR2 SYGVKD. V lost 4 bases, J lost 7 bases, and 5 bases stayed unmatched. For the CDR3, the DNA is TGTGCCATCAGTGGGCGGACAGGGGAGAACACCATATATTTT. This gives the protein CAISGRTGENTIYF.

V gene TRBV11-1 combines with J gene TRBJ2-1; 9 bases fit TRBD1. V shed 4 bases and J 3 bases; nucleotides not matched to a gene: 4. The germline V gene has CDR1 SGHAT and CDR2 FQDESV (reference sequence). This CDR3 has 15 amino acids. CDR3 nucleotides: TGTGCCAGCAGCTCCGGACAGGGGAGCTACAATGAGCAGTTCTTC. This translates into CASSSGQGSYNEQFF.

V is TRBV18 and J is TRBJ2-6; 10 bases map to TRBD2. The J segment lost 4 bases and the V segment lost 3 bases, leaving 15 bases of the junction unmatched. The germline CDR1 and CDR2 sequences are KGHSH and LQKENI. This CDR3 has 20 residues. This CDR3 reads CASSPSDLLAGVRGANVLTF. CDR3 coding DNA: TGTGCCAGCTCACCTTCCGATCTGCTAGCGGGAGTGAGAGGGGCCAACGTCCTGACTTTC. The full variable domain, rest sourced from reference TRBV18 and TRBJ2-6, is NAGVMQNPRHLVRRRGQEARLRCSPMKGHSHVYWYRQLPEEGLKFMVYLQKENIIDESGMPKERFSAEFPKEGPSILRIQQVVRGDSAAYFCASSPSDLLAGVRGANVLTFGAGSRLTVL.

The chain carries TRBV4-1 and TRBJ1-5; no clear D. Germline-derived CDR1 and CDR2 are MGHRA and YSYEKL. V was pared by 0 bases and J by 9 bases, with 6 bases between. This CDR3 contains 12 residues. For the CDR3, the DNA is TGCGCCAGCAGCCAAGAAGCGGGGCCCCAGCATTTT. Its translation is CASSQEAGPQHF.

The chain recombines TRBV5-1 with TRBJ1-4; 9 bases are shared with TRBD1. The CDR3 extends over 15 amino acids. Trimming at V came to 4 bases and at J to 5 bases, leaving 6 bases not matched to a gene. CDR1 SGHRS and CDR2 YFSETQ come from the germline V gene. The chain's CDR3 is CASSVPGTGNEKLFF. The DNA for the CDR3 is TGCGCCAGCAGCGTACCCGGGACAGGGAATGAAAAACTGTTTTTT.

The chain links TRBV5-4 to TRBJ2-2; 15 bases line up with TRBD2. CDR3 length: 16 residues. CDR1 is SGHNT and CDR2 is YYREEE in the germline V gene (reference sequence). The V and J ends lost 3 bases and 7 bases, in that order; junction bases with no gene match: 4. CDR3 DNA sequence: TGTGCCAGCAGCTCCGGACTAGCGGGAGGGTACGGGGAGCTGTTTTTT. It specifies CASSSGLAGGYGELFF.

The chain's CDR3 is CAWSGREWAGELFF. In nucleotides, the CDR3 is TGTGCCTGGAGTGGGCGGGAGTGGGCCGGGGAGCTGTTTTTT. The rearrangement joins TRBV30 to TRBJ2-2; TRBD2 matches 7 bases. J lost 6 bases, V lost 1 base, and 5 bases had no gene match. Per the germline V gene, CDR1 is GTSNPN and CDR2 is SVGIG (reference sequence). The CDR3 extends over 14 amino acids.

The chain carries TRBV6-5 and TRBJ1-3, with TRBD1 matching over 7 bases. CDR1 MNHEY and CDR2 SVGAGI come from the germline V gene. V was clipped by 6 bases and J by 8 bases; unmatched bases: 7. The CDR3 covers 13 residues. The CDR3 nucleotides are TGTGCCAGCAGACCAGACAGGGTAGACACCATATATTTT. This sequence encodes CASRPDRVDTIYF.

This chain links TRBV7-9 with TRBJ2-7; D remains unclear. This CDR3 comprises 14 residues. With 3 bases removed from V and 6 bases from J, the gap between germline ends came to 15 bases. Germline V gene sequence: CDR1 SEHNR, CDR2 FQNEAQ (reference sequence). The CDR3 DNA follows: TGTGCCAGCAGCTTCCTCTCGTACGAGAGCGAGCAGTACTTC. Translation gives CASSFLSYESEQYF. Filled out from reference TRBV7-9 and TRBJ2-7, the complete variable domain reads DTGVSQNPRHKITKRGQNVTFRCDPISEHNRLYWYRQTLGQGPEFLTYFQNEAQLEKSRLLSDRFSAERPKGSFSTLEIQRTEQGDSAMYLCASSFLSYESEQYFGPGTRLTVT.

This sequence joins TRBV6-2 or TRBV6-3 and TRBJ2-5; a possible D gene is TRBD1 (6 bases). The V and J ends lost 0 bases and 7 bases respectively, with 15 bases between them. This CDR3 contains 15 residues. Germline CDR1 is MNHEY and CDR2 is SVGEGT. CDR3 bases: TGTGCCAGCAGTTACTCGACAGGTACGACCAGGACCCAGTACTTC. This gives the protein CASSYSTGTTRTQYF.

This clone was seen only once. The J gene is TRBJ1-2, the V gene TRBV24-1; possibly TRBD1 for D (6 bases). Trimming pared 4 bases from V and 8 bases from J, leaving 16 bases between. This CDR3 has 14 amino acids. The germline CDR1 and CDR2 sequences are KGHDR and SFDVKD. Here the CDR3 DNA reads TGTGCCACCAGTGACCGGGAAACAGGGTGGGGCTACACCTTC. Its protein product is CATSDRETGWGYTF.

V gene TRBV7-7 combines with J gene TRBJ2-5; 11 bases match TRBD2. The CDR3 is 15 residues long. J gave up 4 bases and V 1 base, and 2 bases lay outside the gene matches. Germline loops: CDR1 SSHAT, CDR2 FNYEAQ (reference sequence). As DNA, the CDR3 is TGTGCCAGCAGCTTAGGGCTAGCGGGGGGAGAGACCCAGTACTTC. Protein: CASSLGLAGGETQYF.

The J gene is TRBJ2-3, the V gene TRBV5-1; 8 bases are shared with TRBD1. V shed 3 bases and J 1 base; nucleotides not matched to a gene: 1. Germline V gives CDR1 SGHRS, CDR2 YFSETQ. The length of the CDR3 is 14 residues. In DNA form, the CDR3 reads TGCGCCAGCAGCTCGGGACAGGGCACAGATACGCAGTATTTT. Translated, it gives CASSSGQGTDTQYF. The full variable domain, rest sourced from reference TRBV5-1 and TRBJ2-3, is KAGVTQTPRYLIKTRGQQVTLSCSPISGHRSVSWYQQTPGQGLQFLFEYFSETQRNKGNFPGRFSGRQFSNSRSEMNVSTLELGDSALYLCASSSGQGTDTQYFGPGTRLTVL.

This sequence joins TRBV2 and TRBJ2-5, with 7 bases aligning to TRBD1. The CDR3 spans 13 residues. Germline V gene data show CDR1 as SNHLY and CDR2 as FYNNEI. V lost 4 bases to trimming and J lost 3 bases; unmatched junction nucleotides: 2. The CDR3 DNA is TGTGCCAGCAGTGTAGACAGGGAAGAGACCCAGTACTTC. Encoded protein: CASSVDREETQYF.

The chain's CDR3 is CASSQGLAETQYF. DNA for the CDR3: TGTGCCAGTAGTCAGGGGCTTGCGGAGACCCAGTACTTC. This rearrangement joins TRBV19 to TRBJ2-5; the D gene is possibly TRBD1 (6 bases). V lost 5 bases, J lost 5 bases, and 12 bases lay in between. The CDR3 runs to 13 residues. Germline V gives CDR1 LNHDA, CDR2 SQIVND (reference sequence).

V is TRBV24-1 and J is TRBJ2-1; possibly TRBD2 for D (6 bases). This CDR3 contains 16 residues. Germline lookup yields CDR1 KGHDR and CDR2 SFDVKD. Trimming took 10 bases from V and 8 from J, leaving 26 bases between them. CDR3 loop: CATGGQPGSGHDEQFF. CDR3 coding DNA: TGTGCCACGGGGGGTCAGCCGGGAAGCGGGCACGATGAGCAGTTCTTC.

V gene TRBV7-9 combines with J gene TRBJ2-1; TRBD1 matches 9 bases. Germline values: CDR1 SEHNR, CDR2 FQNEAQ (reference sequence). This CDR3 contains 17 residues. The V gene end was trimmed by 5 bases and the J gene end by 7 bases; junction bases not matched to a gene: 15. CDR3 nucleotides: TGTGCCAGCAGCCCCCTTCAGGGACAGGGTACTACGAATGAGCAGTTCTTC. The encoded protein is CASSPLQGQGTTNEQFF.

The chain uses TRBV28 and TRBJ1-1; 7 bases align to TRBD1. CDR1 and CDR2 from the germline V gene are MDHEN and SYDVKM. CDR3 length: 14 residues. J gave up 7 bases and V 7 bases, and 12 bases lay outside the gene matches. CDR3 coding DNA: TGTGCCAGCATGGGCAGGGGGACGGGGGATGAAGCTTTCTTT. Protein sequence: CASMGRGTGDEAFF.

The J gene is TRBJ2-3, the V gene TRBV3-1 (or the pseudogene TRBV3-2), with 8 bases identical to TRBD2. The V and J ends lost 3 bases and 2 bases, in that order; junction bases with no gene match: 10. This CDR3 contains 17 residues. Germline V CDR1 and CDR2: LGHDT, YNNKEL (reference sequence). The CDR3 is CASSHPSGHLVTDTQYF. CDR3 in DNA: TGTGCCAGCAGCCACCCTAGCGGGCACCTAGTCACAGATACGCAGTATTTT.

This clone has just a few counts. The chain couples TRBV28 to TRBJ1-5, with 8 bases matching TRBD1. The CDR3 runs 14 residues. V gave up 3 bases and J gave up 2 bases; unmatched junction bases: 0. The V gene's germline CDR1 is MDHEN and CDR2 SYDVKM. The CDR3, as DNA: TGTGCCAGCAGTTTGACAGGGGGCAATCAGCCCCAGCATTTT. As protein: CASSLTGGNQPQHF.

This clone was detected a few times. The V gene is TRBV11-3, the J gene TRBJ1-1; a weak D match, TRBD1 (6 bases). The CDR3 spans 15 residues. V was cut by 3 bases and J by 2 bases, with 13 bases left in between. CDR1 is SGHNT and CDR2 is YENEEA in the germline V gene. The CDR3 coding sequence is TGTGCCAGCAGCTTCACAGGGACCATTAACACTGAAGCTTTCTTT. Translating gives CASSFTGTINTEAFF.

This rearrangement joins TRBV28 to TRBJ2-2, with a weak D call TRBD1 (6 bases). CDR1 and CDR2 from the germline V gene are MDHEN and SYDVKM. This CDR3 region has 16 residues. Trimming stripped 5 bases from V and 6 bases from J, with 19 bases between. DNA for the CDR3: TGTGCCAGCAGTCCGGCCGGGACAATGCCCCCCGGGGAGCTGTTTTTT. Translation: CASSPAGTMPPGELFF.

This chain connects TRBV6-5 to TRBJ1-1; perhaps TRBD1 as D (5 bases). The V gene's germline CDR1 is MNHEY and CDR2 SVGAGI. The CDR3 totals 12 residues. Deletions cut 10 bases from V and 4 bases from J, with 13 bases between. The CDR3 loop reads CATRGWGTEAFF. As DNA, the CDR3 is TGTGCCACCCGGGGGTGGGGCACTGAAGCTTTCTTT.